The next 30 T cell receptor beta chains were all read from a single sample in a study of blood T cell repertoires in COVID-19 (dated by TCRdb to 2019 to 2021). The library was prepared using the immunoSEQ multiplex PCR assay. TCRdb re-hosts the immuneACCESS table, in-frame sequences only. Its copies lack some clones; in the studies checked, an unresolved V gene accounts for under half of them, and the cause for the rest is not known. This sample lists tens of thousands of clones; approximately 80% were detected once. The top ten constitute 14% of the sample. Sequencing used peripheral blood. The receptors were sampled from a human donor in a cohort sampled during active COVID-19.

This rearrangement joins TRBV18 to TRBJ2-1; D unresolved. Per the germline V gene, CDR1 is KGHSH and CDR2 is LQKENI. The V end was cut by 2 bases, the J end by 7 bases, with 6 bases between. This CDR3 spans 12 amino acids. The CDR3 DNA is TGTGCCAGCTCACCAAACTGGAATGAGCAGTTCTTC. Its translation: CASSPNWNEQFF.

This chain links TRBV9 with TRBJ1-4; D remains ambiguous. CDR1 is SGDLS and CDR2 is YYNGEE in the germline V gene. The V gene lost 3 bases and the J gene lost 5 bases, with 14 bases spanning the gap. The CDR3 covers 15 residues. CDR3 in amino acids: CASSAQGGKNEKLFF. CDR3 DNA: TGTGCCAGCAGCGCCCAAGGAGGGAAGAATGAAAAACTGTTTTTT.

The chain employs TRBV5-4 and TRBJ2-3, with 7 bases fitting TRBD1. Losses at the gene ends were 9 bases for V and 3 bases for J; bases not matched to a gene: 10. Germline V gives CDR1 SGHNT, CDR2 YYREEE (reference sequence). The CDR3 is 14 amino acids. This CDR3 is CATMQTGLTDTQYF. Written as DNA, the CDR3 is TGTGCCACCATGCAGACAGGGTTAACAGATACGCAGTATTTT.

This chain links TRBV13 with TRBJ2-2, with D uncertain. Trimming shortened V by 5 bases and J by 4 bases, and 11 bases separated the two germline ends. From germline, CDR1 is PRHDT and CDR2 FYEKMQ (reference sequence). The CDR3 length is 14 residues. The CDR3 DNA follows: TGTGCCAGCAGCCAACAACAGTTCACCGGGGAGCTGTTTTTT. Protein sequence: CASSQQQFTGELFF.

There are a few counts of this clone. V is TRBV2 and J is TRBJ1-4, with 10 bases fitting TRBD1. Germline loops: CDR1 SNHLY, CDR2 FYNNEI. The V gene end was trimmed by 9 bases and the J gene end by 5 bases; junction bases not matched to a gene: 12. The CDR3 consists of 16 residues. The CDR3 protein is CASFRQGAGANEKLFF. As DNA, the CDR3 is TGTGCCAGTTTTCGACAGGGGGCGGGAGCGAATGAAAAACTGTTTTTT.

This clone was counted once. V gene TRBV11-3 combines with J gene TRBJ2-5; the D gene is possibly TRBD1 (6 bases). There are 14 residues in the CDR3. Trimming took 6 bases from V and 0 from J, leaving 11 bases between them. Germline CDR1 and CDR2: SGHNT and YENEEA. The CDR3 region has the DNA TGTGCCAGCAGTCTAAGGGGGAACCAAGAGACCCAGTACTTC. Its protein is CASSLRGNQETQYF.

The chain combines TRBV20-1 with TRBJ1-1; no definite D call. The germline V gene encodes CDR1 DFQATT and CDR2 SNEGSKA (reference sequence). The CDR3 is 11 amino acids. Trimming left V 3 bases short and J 11 bases short, with 13 bases between. This CDR3 reads CSASPERWAFF. The CDR3 nucleotides are TGCAGTGCTAGCCCCGAGAGGTGGGCTTTCTTT.

The chain has TRBV11-1 and TRBJ1-6; a possible D gene is TRBD1 (6 bases). The CDR3 runs 13 residues. Germline CDR1 reads SGHAT; CDR2 reads FQDESV (reference sequence). V lost 5 bases to trimming and J lost 10 bases, with 12 bases between them. The CDR3 region is CASSVGTFSPLHF. CDR3 coding DNA: TGTGCCAGCAGCGTCGGGACATTCTCACCCCTCCACTTT.

The chain links TRBV5-1 to TRBJ2-7, with TRBD1 as a possible D gene (7 bases). The CDR3 consists of 14 residues. Germline CDR1 reads SGHRS; CDR2 reads YFSETQ. V dropped 3 bases and J dropped 3 bases, with 13 bases sitting between them. For the CDR3, the DNA is TGCGCCAGCAGCTCCACAGGGGAGGTCTACGAGCAGTACTTC. Its translation: CASSSTGEVYEQYF. The whole variable domain, filled in from reference TRBV5-1 and TRBJ2-7, reads KAGVTQTPRYLIKTRGQQVTLSCSPISGHRSVSWYQQTPGQGLQFLFEYFSETQRNKGNFPGRFSGRQFSNSRSEMNVSTLELGDSALYLCASSSTGEVYEQYFGPGTRLTVT.

Only a few counts were recorded for this clone. J is TRBJ1-2 and V is TRBV4-1; TRBD1 aligns across 9 bases. Germline-derived CDR1 and CDR2 are MGHRA and YSYEKL. Unmatched junction bases numbered 10, after V lost 0 bases and J lost 5 bases. There are 17 residues in the CDR3. DNA of the CDR3: TGCGCCAGCAGCCAAGAAATGGGGGGGACAGGGTCGTATGGCTACACCTTC. Its protein product is CASSQEMGGTGSYGYTF.

The rearrangement joins TRBV29-1 to TRBJ1-1; D not certain. The CDR3 length is 11 residues. The V end lost 4 bases, the J end lost 1 base, and 4 bases lay between the germline ends. Germline V lookup: CDR1 SQVTM, CDR2 ANQGSEA. In nucleotides, the CDR3 is TGCAGCGTTGGCAGGAACACTGAAGCTTTCTTT. This sequence encodes CSVGRNTEAFF. Complete variable domain (other parts from reference TRBV29-1 and TRBJ1-1): SAVISQKPSRDICQRGTSLTIQCQVDSQVTMMFWYRQQPGQSLTLIATANQGSEATYESGFVIDKFPISRPNLTFSTLTVSNMSPEDSSIYLCSVGRNTEAFFGQGTRLTVV.

The chain joins TRBV7-9 to TRBJ1-2; TRBD1 matches 11 bases. The germline gives CDR1 SEHNR, CDR2 FQNEAQ (reference sequence). The length of the CDR3 is 15 residues. V lost 1 base, J lost 7 bases, and 5 bases stayed unmatched. DNA of the CDR3: TGTGCCAGCAGCTTAGGGACAGGGGGCGCAGGTGGCTACACCTTC. As protein: CASSLGTGGAGGYTF.

The chain uses TRBV30 and TRBJ1-1; D is unresolved. V lost 0 bases, J lost 5 bases, and 13 bases lay in between. The germline V gene encodes CDR1 GTSNPN and CDR2 SVGIG (reference sequence). The CDR3 loop spans 14 amino acids. CDR3 in amino acids: CAWSVRGGRTEAFF. CDR3 nucleotide sequence: TGTGCCTGGAGTGTACGTGGAGGGAGGACTGAAGCTTTCTTT. Full variable domain (missing parts from reference TRBV30 and TRBJ1-1): SQTIHQWPATLVQPVGSPLSLECTVEGTSNPNLYWYRQAAGRGLQLLFYSVGIGQISSEVPQNLSASRPQDRQFILSSKKLLLSDSGFYLCAWSVRGGRTEAFFGQGTRLTVV.

V usage is TRBV10-2 and J usage is TRBJ2-1; D unclear. The ends were cut back, 3 bases at V and 7 bases at J, with 4 bases in the middle. Germline V gene data show CDR1 as WSHSY and CDR2 as SAAADI. This CDR3 contains 11 residues. The CDR3 region has the DNA TGCGCCAGCAGTGACTATAATGAGCAGTTCTTC. This codes for CASSDYNEQFF.

The rearrangement uses TRBV13 and TRBJ2-6, with 8 bases that match TRBD1. The CDR3 loop spans 17 amino acids. Germline loops: CDR1 PRHDT, CDR2 FYEKMQ (reference sequence). V shed 5 bases, J shed 2 bases, and the junction held 8 bases outside the gene matches. CDR3 residues: CASSTRQGMAGANVLTF. The CDR3 DNA follows: TGTGCCAGCAGCACAAGACAGGGGATGGCTGGGGCCAACGTCCTGACTTTC. The variable domain in full, with the rest retrieved from reference TRBV13 and TRBJ2-6, is AAGVIQSPRHLIKEKRETATLKCYPIPRHDTVYWYQQGPGQDPQFLISFYEKMQSDKGSIPDRFSAQQFSDYHSELNMSSLELGDSALYFCASSTRQGMAGANVLTFGAGSRLTVL.

The V and J genes are TRBV7-9 and TRBJ2-1; TRBD2 might be the D (6 bases). Germline V lookup: CDR1 SEHNR, CDR2 FQNEAQ (reference sequence). The CDR3 spans 13 residues. With 5 bases removed from V and 2 bases from J, the gap between germline ends came to 7 bases. In DNA, the CDR3 is TGTGCCAGCAGCCGACTAGCCTACAATGAGCAGTTCTTC. As protein: CASSRLAYNEQFF.

The rearrangement uses TRBV19 and TRBJ2-2; tentative D call: TRBD2 (5 bases). CDR1 is LNHDA and CDR2 is SQIVND in the germline V gene (reference sequence). V was pared by 7 bases and J by 1 base, with 10 bases between. CDR3 size: 14 residues. CDR3 sequence: CASNVGGNTGELFF. The CDR3 DNA is TGTGCCAGTAATGTTGGAGGGAACACCGGGGAGCTGTTTTTT. The full variable domain, with the rest looked up from reference TRBV19 and TRBJ2-2, is DGGITQSPKYLFRKEGQNVTLSCEQNLNHDAMYWYRQDPGQGLRLIYYSQIVNDFQKGDIAEGYSVSREKKESFPLTVTSAQKNPTAFYLCASNVGGNTGELFFGEGSRLTVL.

The chain links TRBV4-1 to TRBJ2-7; 10 bases line up with TRBD2. V was clipped by 5 bases and J by 2 bases; unmatched bases: 6. This CDR3 region has 15 residues. Germline V gives CDR1 MGHRA, CDR2 YSYEKL. CDR3 sequence (DNA): TGCGCCAGCAGCGCGGGCCTAGCGGGAGCCTACGAGCAGTACTTC. It translates to CASSAGLAGAYEQYF.

The CDR3 is CASTAGAGNQPQHF. The CDR3 region has the DNA TGTGCCAGCACCGCGGGGGCAGGAAATCAGCCCCAGCATTTT. The chain is built from TRBV6-5 and TRBJ1-5; a possible D gene is TRBD1 (6 bases). The germline CDR1 and CDR2 sequences are MNHEY and SVGAGI. Trimming removed 7 bases from V and 4 bases from J, with 14 bases in between. This CDR3 is 14 amino acids long.

The V gene is TRBV2, the J gene TRBJ2-1; maybe TRBD2 (5 bases). This CDR3 contains 13 residues. Germline CDR1 and CDR2: SNHLY and FYNNEI. V was trimmed by 4 bases and J by 10 bases, leaving 14 bases between them. The chain's CDR3 is CASSARNSGEQFF. CDR3 DNA sequence: TGTGCCAGCAGTGCCAGGAACAGCGGAGAGCAGTTCTTC.

This clone was detected only a few times. The chain combines TRBV7-2 with TRBJ1-6; D possibly corresponds to TRBD1 (5 bases). Trimming left V 11 bases short and J 7 bases short, with 21 bases between. CDR1 is SGHTA and CDR2 is FQGNSA in the germline V gene. The CDR3 runs 15 residues. CDR3 DNA sequence: TGTGCCTGCCATAATCAGGGTTTAAGGAATTCACCCCTCCACTTT. It is translated as CACHNQGLRNSPLHF.

This chain connects TRBV27 to TRBJ1-2; 8 bases map to TRBD1. V was pared by 6 bases and J by 0 bases, with 3 bases of the junction left unmatched. CDR3 length equals 14 residues. Germline V lookup: CDR1 MNHEY, CDR2 SMNVEV (reference sequence). The CDR3 coding sequence is TGTGCCAGCAGGAAGACAGGGGCTAACTATGGCTACACCTTC. This codes for CASRKTGANYGYTF.

This chain joins TRBV28 and TRBJ2-5, with TRBD2 as a possible D gene (6 bases). The germline V gene has CDR1 MDHEN and CDR2 SYDVKM. CDR3 length: 13 residues. Trimming pared 3 bases from V and 5 bases from J, leaving 10 bases between. CDR3 nucleotide sequence: TGTGCCAGCAGTTTCCAGCGGGTCGAGACCCAGTACTTC. It translates to CASSFQRVETQYF.

This clone was recorded once. CDR3 bases: TGTGCCAGCAGTTATACTCGACAGGGTTCGATGGCTCTGGCTCAAGAGACCCAGTACTTC. It encodes CASSYTRQGSMALAQETQYF. This chain links TRBV6-2 or TRBV6-3 with TRBJ2-5; the match to TRBD1 covers 7 bases. The CDR3 is 20 residues long. V dropped 3 bases and J dropped 2; count of bases not matched to a gene: 21. Germline V gene lookup returns CDR1 MNHEY and CDR2 SVGEGT.

The V call is TRBV5-1, the J call TRBJ2-3, with 11 positions matching TRBD2. Germline CDR1 is SGHRS and CDR2 is YFSETQ. The CDR3 is 14 amino acids. Germline trimming cut 7 bases from V and 2 bases from J; bases unmatched to any gene: 3. CDR3 sequence reads: CASRLAGNTDTQYF. In DNA, the CDR3 is TGCGCCAGCCGACTAGCGGGAAACACAGATACGCAGTATTTT.

The rearrangement joins TRBV30 to TRBJ1-2; D perhaps matches TRBD1 (5 bases). Germline V CDR1 and CDR2: GTSNPN, SVGIG (reference sequence). V shed 7 bases and J shed 8 bases, with 23 bases lying between them. The CDR3 covers 14 residues. CDR3 sequence: CASDRGGVIRGYTF. CDR3 nucleotide sequence: TGTGCCTCCGATCGGGGAGGGGTGATACGGGGCTACACCTTC.

The V call is TRBV13, the J call TRBJ2-7; D gene uncertain. The CDR3 runs 13 residues. Germline CDR1 is PRHDT and CDR2 is FYEKMQ (reference sequence). Trimming cost V 0 bases and J 3 bases, with 6 bases left between them. The CDR3 reads CASSLGQNYEQYF. The CDR3 DNA reads TGTGCCAGCAGCTTAGGCCAAAACTACGAGCAGTACTTC.

The rearrangement links TRBV28 to TRBJ1-1; TRBD1 might be the D (6 bases). V was shortened by 4 bases and J by 13 bases, with 25 bases between the two germline ends. This CDR3 spans 15 amino acids. In germline, CDR1 is MDHEN, CDR2 SYDVKM. CDR3 coding DNA: TGTGCCAGCAGTTCCGTGCCCCTGGACAGCCCACGAGGTTTCTTT. It codes for CASSSVPLDSPRGFF.

The chain combines TRBV7-8 with TRBJ2-7; TRBD1 is a possible D gene (6 bases). Between the trimmed V and J ends, which lost 5 bases and 0 bases, there was a span of 11 bases. CDR3 length equals 14 residues. CDR1 and CDR2 from the germline V gene are SGHVS and FQNEAQ. Here the CDR3 DNA reads TGTGCCAGCAGCCAAACAGGGAACTCCTACGAGCAGTACTTC. Protein product: CASSQTGNSYEQYF.

The chain has TRBV27 and TRBJ2-7; 8 nucleotides match TRBD1. The germline gives CDR1 MNHEY, CDR2 SMNVEV (reference sequence). Trimming took 7 bases from V and 4 from J; bases not matched to a gene: 9. CDR3 length: 14 amino acids. The CDR3 loop is CASKRAGGQYEQYF. The CDR3 DNA is TGTGCCAGCAAAAGAGCAGGGGGCCAATACGAGCAGTACTTC.